The source of this T cell receptor beta chain is a study of cytomegalovirus exposure and HLA in healthy donors. Study outcomes and limitations: Further analysis was carried out later, and it showed several of the most significant clusters appearing linked to common viral pathogens. Prediction of most subjects' HLA-A and HLA-B alleles by TCR beta sequences was reportedly accurate.

The PCR used 60 Vbeta and 13 Jbeta primers. TCRdb's copy holds only in-frame clones and misses some; the assay was immunoSEQ multiplex PCR. The table has around 130,000 clones, around 77% seen once. The CDR3 totals 12 residues. Trimming cost V 2 bases and J 7 bases, with 9 bases left between them. Germline V gene lookup returns CDR1 LNHDA and CDR2 SQIVND (reference sequence). On this clone itself: Its antigen is currently unknown.

The V gene is TRBV19, the J gene TRBJ2-7; TRBD1 might be the D (6 bases). The receptor was isolated from a man younger than 40 in good health and CMV-seronegative. The material sequenced was PBMCs. CDR3 sequence reads: CASSIRGGEQYF. In nucleotides, the CDR3 is TGTGCCAGTAGTATAAGAGGGGGAGAGCAGTACTTC. The whole variable domain, filled in from reference TRBV19 and TRBJ2-7, reads DGGITQSPKYLFRKEGQNVTLSCEQNLNHDAMYWYRQDPGQGLRLIYYSQIVNDFQKGDIAEGYSVSREKKESFPLTVTSAQKNPTAFYLCASSIRGGEQYFGPGTRLTVT.